This T cell receptor (beta chain) stems from a study of regulatory T cells in long-lasting Graves disease. The CDR3 spans 13 residues. Germline assignment: CDR1 MNHEY and CDR2 SMNVEV (reference sequence). Trimming pared 6 bases from V and 6 bases from J, leaving 13 bases between. The time point was: persistent/refractory GD, antithyroid drugs over 5 years with positive TRAb. RNA extracted from PBMCs served as the sequencing template. Construction of the TCR beta libraries employed iRepertoire HTBI primers in conjunction with Arm-PCR of CDR3 regions. In TCRdb, the multiplex PCR reads were re-called with MiXCR into one record per CDR3 protein. The sample lists about 400,000 distinct CDR3 sequences; less than 25% were seen once. This clonotype was seen a single time.

This chain connects TRBV27 to TRBJ2-3; D is ambiguous. The clonotype originates from a female donor with Graves disease. Sequenced here: peripheral blood mononuclear cells (PBMCs), sampled when the disease was refractory, from a patient treated with antithyroid drugs. CDR3 residues: CASRRPLGDTQYF. The CDR3 nucleotides read TGTGCCAGCAGGAGGCCACTGGGGGATACGCAGTATTTT.